Listed below are T cell receptor beta chains from one sample, sequenced in a study of CD8+CD57+ T cells in acquired aplastic anemia. TCRdb reprocessed the reads via MiXCR and lists one record per CDR3 protein. The data show some 190,000 distinct CDR3 sequences, around 50% seen once. The sample was sorted CD4+, CD8+, or CD8+CD57+ T cells (not recorded which) from PBMCs. The receptors were sampled from a human donor in good health, serving as a control. The CDR3 runs from the conserved cysteine through the conserved F or W. Size values are once, few and many counts, or a class for expanded clones, and some rows have none.

>many|TRBV6-9
CASSSRDRVSEQYF
>few|TRBV25-1
CASSDNRRGDTDTQYF
>.|TRBV10-3
CASSPRDNDQPQHF
>.|TRBV20-1
CSAFGRDANEKLFF
>.|TRBV5-1
CASETQGMDYGYTF
>.|TRBV20-1
CSANDRRRGNTEAFF
>many|TRBV5-1
CASSLGPGYPGELFF
>few|TRBV28
CASSRGQFREKLFF
>once|TRBV2
CASTSVSGNTIYF
>.|TRBV5-1
CASSSGARPKRDIQYF
>many|TRBV20-1
CSASSRSYGYTF
>few|TRBV11-2
CASSRTGTRRAQYF
>few|TRBV6-6
CAIRSGTKSDTQYF
>.|TRBV7-2
CASSQRVPVNYNSPLHF
>.|TRBV20-1
CSARDLAGVSETQYF
>.|TRBV2
CASLRDGGGRSYEQYF
>.|TRBV29-1
CSALDRSYTF
>.|TRBV7-3
CASSQAQVYNSPLHF
>.|TRBV7-2
CASSPGQGAQETQYF
>once|TRBV19
CASSPQGATSPLHF
>.|TRBV9
CASSPGGVGMNTEAFF
>many|TRBV20-1
CSARVRDSSYNSPLHF
>many|TRBV9
CASTISGTPGYEQYF
>many|TRBV5-6
CASSSILYRGTGELFF
>many|TRBV6-2/TRBV6-3
CASRDTQKNEQFF
>few|TRBV10-3
CAIRGQQETQYF
>.|TRBV6-6
CASTPSEGWSEYGYTF
>.|TRBV19
CASSIGGSMGYTF
>.|TRBV15
CATSRGLLLDEQFF
>.|TRBV20-1
CSARGVAVKLFF
>few|TRBV18
CASSPGTDQETQYF
>.|TRBV9
CASSDTGRITEAFF
>.|TRBV9
CASSVEGLHGGYTF
>.|TRBV4-3
CASSQDKDSPLHF
>.|TRBV7-8
CASSLGAGGSYEQYF
>.|TRBV20-1
CSGVGETSYNEQFF
>.|TRBV10-3
CAISETDRGYEQYF
>.|TRBV5-8
CANRRGGNTEAFF
>many|TRBV3-1
CASSQDPIYTEAFF
>.|TRBV15
CATGRAGANYERYF
>.|TRBV11-1
CASSYETGDTQYF
>many|TRBV5-1
CASSLTVTGFGTDTQYF
>.|TRBV2
CASSYRGGGTGANVLTF
>many|TRBV3-1
CASSQDSLASPLHF
>.|TRBV2
CASSEEYIPRAEQYF
>.|TRBV2
CASRGRGNEQYF
>.|TRBV28
CASSLPGRGGYTF
>few|TRBV28
CASSLKPLTYNSPLHF